These T cell receptor beta chains were read from a single sample in a study of naive and memory T cell subsets. Using its own MiXCR run on the 5' RACE reads, TCRdb lists one record per CDR3 protein. This table holds tens of thousands of distinct CDR3 sequences, approximately 4.5% found once. The receptors originated from a female donor in good health. Each CDR3 is given with its conserved first and last residue. A D gene is named only where the DNA matches it firmly. Expanded clones are given a class, and other clones once, few, many or no size at all.

j_call: TRBJ2-7; d_call: NA; clone_size: few; v_call: TRBV6-1; cdr3_length: 14; cdr3_nt: TGTGCCAGCAGATGGTCACCAGGGGAGTACGAGCAGTACTTC; cdr3_aa: CASRWSPGEYEQYF
j_call: TRBJ1-2; d_call: NA; clone_size: many; v_call: TRBV20-1; cdr3_length: 16; cdr3_nt: TGCAGTGCTAGAGTCGGAGGACAGAAGAATAACTATGGCTACACCTTC; cdr3_aa: CSARVGGQKNNYGYTF
j_call: TRBJ2-7; d_call: NA; clone_size: many; v_call: TRBV20-1; cdr3_length: 13; cdr3_nt: TGCAGTGCCCTCGACAGGACTTCCTACGAGCAGTACTTC; cdr3_aa: CSALDRTSYEQYF
j_call: TRBJ1-2; d_call: NA; clone_size: many; v_call: TRBV18; cdr3_length: 15; cdr3_nt: TGTGCCAGCTCACCAGCCACGGAAGCTAACTATGGCTACACCTTC; cdr3_aa: CASSPATEANYGYTF
j_call: TRBJ2-7; d_call: NA; clone_size: many; v_call: TRBV28; cdr3_length: 14; cdr3_nt: TGTGCCAGCACAAAAGGGGGGAGCTCCTACGAGCAGTACTTC; cdr3_aa: CASTKGGSSYEQYF
j_call: TRBJ2-7; d_call: TRBD2; clone_size: many; v_call: TRBV27; cdr3_length: 14; cdr3_nt: TGTGCCAGCAGTTTTATCACTAGCGGGACCGAGCAGTACTTC; cdr3_aa: CASSFITSGTEQYF
j_call: TRBJ1-5; d_call: NA; clone_size: many; v_call: TRBV5-1; cdr3_length: 16; cdr3_nt: TGCGCCAGCAGCAACAAAACCGGCGGGGGCAATCAGCCCCAGCATTTT; cdr3_aa: CASSNKTGGGNQPQHF
j_call: TRBJ2-3; d_call: TRBD2; clone_size: many; v_call: TRBV20-1; cdr3_length: 15; cdr3_nt: TGCAGTGCTCTCCAGCGGGCTAGCGGGGCAGATACGCAGTATTTT; cdr3_aa: CSALQRASGADTQYF
j_call: TRBJ2-7; d_call: NA; clone_size: many; v_call: TRBV7-9; cdr3_length: 13; cdr3_nt: TGTGCCAGCTCGGTAGGGTCCGCCTACGAGCAGTACTTC; cdr3_aa: CASSVGSAYEQYF
j_call: TRBJ2-7; d_call: NA; clone_size: many; v_call: TRBV13; cdr3_length: 14; cdr3_nt: TGTGCCAGCAGCGTCTCTAGTAGAGGCTACGAGCAGTACTTC; cdr3_aa: CASSVSSRGYEQYF
j_call: TRBJ2-1; d_call: TRBD2; clone_size: few; v_call: TRBV27; cdr3_length: 15; cdr3_nt: TGTGCCAGCAGTAACCTAGCGGGAGCCTACAATGAGCAGTTCTTC; cdr3_aa: CASSNLAGAYNEQFF
j_call: TRBJ2-6; d_call: NA; clone_size: many; v_call: TRBV28; cdr3_length: 15; cdr3_nt: TGTGCCAGCAGTTTATTGGACTCTGGGGCCAACGTCCTGACTTTC; cdr3_aa: CASSLLDSGANVLTF
j_call: TRBJ2-2; d_call: TRBD1; clone_size: few; v_call: TRBV7-2; cdr3_length: 15; cdr3_nt: TGTGCCAGCAGTCCGGGACAGGCCCGTGCCGGGGAGCTGTTTTTT; cdr3_aa: CASSPGQARAGELFF
j_call: TRBJ2-1; d_call: NA; clone_size: many; v_call: TRBV7-2; cdr3_length: 14; cdr3_nt: TGTGCCAGCAGCCCGGGACCTTATTACAATGAGCAGTTCTTC; cdr3_aa: CASSPGPYYNEQFF
j_call: TRBJ1-5; d_call: TRBD1; clone_size: many; v_call: TRBV29-1; cdr3_length: 14; cdr3_nt: TGCAGCGTTGCACAGGGACAGGGGAATCAGCCCCAGCATTTT; cdr3_aa: CSVAQGQGNQPQHF
j_call: TRBJ1-2; d_call: NA; clone_size: many; v_call: TRBV29-1; cdr3_length: 10; cdr3_nt: TGCAGCGTTGACACCTATGGCTACACCTTC; cdr3_aa: CSVDTYGYTF
j_call: TRBJ1-1; d_call: NA; clone_size: NA; v_call: TRBV19; cdr3_length: 14; cdr3_nt: TGTGCCAGTAGTACGGGGATATCGAGGACTGAAGCTTTCTTT; cdr3_aa: CASSTGISRTEAFF
j_call: TRBJ2-1; d_call: TRBD2; clone_size: NA; v_call: TRBV6-2/TRBV6-3; cdr3_length: 16; cdr3_nt: TGTGCCAGCAGTTACGTACTAGCGGGAGGGCCAAATGAGCAGTTCTTC; cdr3_aa: CASSYVLAGGPNEQFF
j_call: TRBJ2-7; d_call: NA; clone_size: medium-sized; v_call: TRBV4-2; cdr3_length: 12; cdr3_nt: TGTGCCAGCAGCCAAGAAGGAAAGGAGCAGTACTTC; cdr3_aa: CASSQEGKEQYF
j_call: TRBJ1-4; d_call: NA; clone_size: many; v_call: TRBV6-7; cdr3_length: 15; cdr3_nt: TGTGCCAGCAGTTACTCGGGACTCTGGGATGAAAAACTGTTTTTT; cdr3_aa: CASSYSGLWDEKLFF
j_call: TRBJ1-1; d_call: NA; clone_size: many; v_call: TRBV6-5; cdr3_length: 18; cdr3_nt: TGTGCCAGCATGTTGCTGGGAGGGCGCGACCGTGTGAACACTGAAGCTTTCTTT; cdr3_aa: CASMLLGGRDRVNTEAFF
j_call: TRBJ2-2; d_call: TRBD2; clone_size: many; v_call: TRBV29-1; cdr3_length: 14; cdr3_nt: TGCAGCGCTGCGGGAGTGGAGAACACCGGGGAGCTGTTTTTT; cdr3_aa: CSAAGVENTGELFF
j_call: TRBJ2-1; d_call: TRBD2; clone_size: many; v_call: TRBV4-3; cdr3_length: 18; cdr3_nt: TGCGCCAGCAGCCAAAGGAGAGGGACTAGCGGGCGGAGCGGTGAGCAGTTCTTC; cdr3_aa: CASSQRRGTSGRSGEQFF
j_call: TRBJ1-5; d_call: TRBD1; clone_size: many; v_call: TRBV4-2; cdr3_length: 16; cdr3_nt: TGTGCCAGCAGCGGTACCGGGACAGGGGATCGCCAGCCCCAGCATTTT; cdr3_aa: CASSGTGTGDRQPQHF
j_call: TRBJ2-5; d_call: TRBD2; clone_size: many; v_call: TRBV13; cdr3_length: 13; cdr3_nt: TGTGCCAGCAGCCCGGGACTAGTAGAGACCCAGTACTTC; cdr3_aa: CASSPGLVETQYF
j_call: TRBJ2-5; d_call: NA; clone_size: few; v_call: TRBV10-3; cdr3_length: 16; cdr3_nt: TGTGCCATCAGTGAGTCGATGGGGATCCGGGATCAGACCCAGTACTTC; cdr3_aa: CAISESMGIRDQTQYF
j_call: TRBJ2-1; d_call: NA; clone_size: NA; v_call: TRBV6-5; cdr3_length: 15; cdr3_nt: TGTGCCAGCAGTTACCGAACGGCCTCCTACAATGAGCAGTTCTTC; cdr3_aa: CASSYRTASYNEQFF
j_call: TRBJ2-6; d_call: NA; clone_size: many; v_call: TRBV29-1; cdr3_length: 13; cdr3_nt: TGCAGCGTTGAACGCTCTGGGGCCAACGTCCTGACTTTC; cdr3_aa: CSVERSGANVLTF
j_call: TRBJ2-3; d_call: NA; clone_size: many; v_call: TRBV29-1; cdr3_length: 15; cdr3_nt: TGCAGCGCTATTTTTCCGGGAGTCAGCACAGATACGCAGTATTTT; cdr3_aa: CSAIFPGVSTDTQYF
j_call: TRBJ1-1; d_call: NA; clone_size: NA; v_call: TRBV7-2; cdr3_length: 15; cdr3_nt: TGTGCCAGCAGCTTAGGGGGGGAACGGAACACTGAAGCTTTCTTT; cdr3_aa: CASSLGGERNTEAFF
j_call: TRBJ1-6; d_call: TRBD1; clone_size: many; v_call: TRBV7-9; cdr3_length: 15; cdr3_nt: TGTGCCAGCAGCCCCCGACAGGGCTATAATTCACCCCTCCACTTT; cdr3_aa: CASSPRQGYNSPLHF
j_call: TRBJ2-5; d_call: NA; clone_size: many; v_call: TRBV7-7; cdr3_length: 16; cdr3_nt: TGTGCCAGCAGCTTAGCGCATCCTAGCGAGACTACGACCCAGTACTTC; cdr3_aa: CASSLAHPSETTTQYF
j_call: TRBJ2-3; d_call: TRBD2; clone_size: many; v_call: TRBV7-6; cdr3_length: 18; cdr3_nt: TGTGCCAGCAGCCCAACATACGGACTAGCGGGGAACACAGATACGCAGTATTTT; cdr3_aa: CASSPTYGLAGNTDTQYF
j_call: TRBJ2-7; d_call: TRBD1; clone_size: many; v_call: TRBV29-1; cdr3_length: 14; cdr3_nt: TGCAGCGTTGAAGGGACAGGAGGTAACTACGAGCAGTACTTC; cdr3_aa: CSVEGTGGNYEQYF